This TCR beta chain was profiled in a study of CD8+ T cells in alopecia areata. Study observations and caveats: Sequencing of scalp samples also includes resident alphabeta T cells from normal skin. Whereas mice showed it more clearly, TCR sharing across patients was murkier, possibly because of HLA. Clonality was higher in lesional than normal scalp, especially in alopecia totalis/universalis.

TCR sequencing used cDNA made by reverse transcription of extracted RNA. Assay: immunoSEQ multiplex PCR; the TCRdb copy retains only in-frame clones and omits some. The data contain some 180,000 clones, roughly three fifths of them singletons. This clone was picked up a small number of times. Its antigen is unknown. Cell sorting was applied to PBMCs, and CD4+ and CD8+ T cells were collected. This TCR came from a human donor in good health. Sequencing was done on a sample of CD8+ T cells sorted from blood.

The CDR3 nucleotides read TGTGCCAGCAGCGGGGGTCAGGGGAGGACACTCTACGAGCAGTACTTC. Its protein is CASSGGQGRTLYEQYF. This chain links TRBV5-5 with TRBJ2-7; possibly TRBD1 or TRBD2 for D (6 bases each). Germline V gives CDR1 SGHKS, CDR2 YYEKEE (reference sequence). Trimming removed 4 bases at V and 3 bases at J, with 20 bases between. The CDR3 extends over 16 amino acids.